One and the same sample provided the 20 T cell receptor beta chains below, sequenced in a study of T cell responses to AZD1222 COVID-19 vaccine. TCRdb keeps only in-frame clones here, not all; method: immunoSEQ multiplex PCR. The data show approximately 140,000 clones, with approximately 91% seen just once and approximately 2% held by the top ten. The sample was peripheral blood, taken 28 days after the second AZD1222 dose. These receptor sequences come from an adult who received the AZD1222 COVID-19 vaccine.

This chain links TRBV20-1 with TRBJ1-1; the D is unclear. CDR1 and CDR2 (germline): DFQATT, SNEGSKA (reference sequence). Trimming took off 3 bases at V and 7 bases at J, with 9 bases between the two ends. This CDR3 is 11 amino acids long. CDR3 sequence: CSARMQIEAFF. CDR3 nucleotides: TGCAGTGCTAGGATGCAGATTGAAGCTTTCTTT.

CDR3 region: CASSTKGRTEAFF. The CDR3 nucleotides are TGTGCCAGCAGTACGAAGGGAAGAACTGAAGCTTTCTTT. The V and J genes are TRBV6-5 and TRBJ1-1; no definite D call. Germline V gene data show CDR1 as MNHEY and CDR2 as SVGAGI. V was trimmed by 5 bases and J by 5 bases, leaving 12 bases between them. The CDR3 length is 13 residues.

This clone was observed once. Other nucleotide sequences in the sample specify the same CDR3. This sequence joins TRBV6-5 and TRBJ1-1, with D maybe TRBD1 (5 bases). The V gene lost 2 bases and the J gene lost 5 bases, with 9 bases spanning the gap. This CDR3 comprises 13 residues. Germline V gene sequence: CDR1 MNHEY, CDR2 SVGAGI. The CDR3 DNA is TGTGCCAGCAGTTACGGGGGGGGGACTGAAGCTTTCTTT. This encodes CASSYGGGTEAFF.

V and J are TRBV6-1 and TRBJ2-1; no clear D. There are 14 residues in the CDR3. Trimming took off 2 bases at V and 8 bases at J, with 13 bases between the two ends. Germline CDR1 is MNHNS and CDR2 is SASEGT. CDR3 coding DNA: TGTGCCAGCAGTGAACAACCTAGTACGTATGAGCAGTTCTTC. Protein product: CASSEQPSTYEQFF.

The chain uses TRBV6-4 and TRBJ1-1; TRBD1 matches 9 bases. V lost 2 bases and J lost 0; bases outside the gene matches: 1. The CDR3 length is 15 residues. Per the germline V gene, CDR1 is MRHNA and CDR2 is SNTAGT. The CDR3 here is CASSDRTGVNTEAFF. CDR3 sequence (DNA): TGTGCCAGCAGTGACCGGACAGGGGTGAACACTGAAGCTTTCTTT.

As DNA, the CDR3 is TGTGCCAGCAGTTATTTTAGGTTGAGACCCGGACAGTACTATGGCTACACCTTC. Translating it yields CASSYFRLRPGQYYGYTF. V is TRBV6-2 or TRBV6-3 and J is TRBJ1-2; tentative D call: TRBD1 (6 bases). CDR1 is MNHEY, CDR2 SVGEGT, per germline. CDR3 length: 18 amino acids. Trimming pared 3 bases from V and 3 bases from J, leaving 23 bases between.

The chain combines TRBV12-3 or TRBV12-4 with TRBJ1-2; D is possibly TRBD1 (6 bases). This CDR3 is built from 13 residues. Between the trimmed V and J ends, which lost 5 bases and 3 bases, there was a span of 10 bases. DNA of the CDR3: TGTGCCAGCAGTCCGGGGGCTTACTATGGCTACACCTTC. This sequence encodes CASSPGAYYGYTF.

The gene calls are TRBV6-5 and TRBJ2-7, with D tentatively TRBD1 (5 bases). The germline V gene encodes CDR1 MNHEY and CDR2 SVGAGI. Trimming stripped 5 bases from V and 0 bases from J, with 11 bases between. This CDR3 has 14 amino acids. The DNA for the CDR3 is TGTGCCAGCAGTCTGGACAATCTCTCCTACGAGCAGTACGTC. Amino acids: CASSLDNLSYEQYV.

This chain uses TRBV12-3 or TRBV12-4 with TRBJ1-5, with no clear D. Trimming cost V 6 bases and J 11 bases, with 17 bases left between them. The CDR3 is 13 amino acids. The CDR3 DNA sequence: TGTGCCAGCAGCCCACCCGGTGGGCAGTCCCAGCATTTT. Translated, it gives CASSPPGGQSQHF.

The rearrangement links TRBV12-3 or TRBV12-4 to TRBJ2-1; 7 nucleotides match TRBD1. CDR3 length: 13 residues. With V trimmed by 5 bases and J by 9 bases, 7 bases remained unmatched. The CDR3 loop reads CASSRQGEGEQFF. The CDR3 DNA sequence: TGTGCCAGCAGTCGACAGGGAGAGGGTGAGCAGTTCTTC.

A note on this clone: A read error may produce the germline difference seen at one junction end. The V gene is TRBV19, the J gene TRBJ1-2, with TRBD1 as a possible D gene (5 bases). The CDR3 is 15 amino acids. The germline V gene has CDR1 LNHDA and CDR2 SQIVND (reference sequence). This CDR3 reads CTSSSGGEYYYGYTF. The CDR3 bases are TGTACCAGTAGTAGCGGGGGGGAATACTACTATGGCTACACCTTC.

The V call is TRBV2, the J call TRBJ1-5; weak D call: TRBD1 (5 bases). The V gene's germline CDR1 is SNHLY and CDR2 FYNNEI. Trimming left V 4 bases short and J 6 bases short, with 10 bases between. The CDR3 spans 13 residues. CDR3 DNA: TGTGCCAGCAGTGGAGAGCAGGGTCAGCCCCAGCATTTT. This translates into CASSGEQGQPQHF.

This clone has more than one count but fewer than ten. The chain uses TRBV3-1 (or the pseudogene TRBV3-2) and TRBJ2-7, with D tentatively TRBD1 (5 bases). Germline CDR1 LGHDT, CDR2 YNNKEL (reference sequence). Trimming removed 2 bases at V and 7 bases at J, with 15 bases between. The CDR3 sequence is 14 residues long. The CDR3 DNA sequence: TGTGCCAGCAGCCAACTAGGACATCGGACGGAGCAGTACTTC. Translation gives CASSQLGHRTEQYF.

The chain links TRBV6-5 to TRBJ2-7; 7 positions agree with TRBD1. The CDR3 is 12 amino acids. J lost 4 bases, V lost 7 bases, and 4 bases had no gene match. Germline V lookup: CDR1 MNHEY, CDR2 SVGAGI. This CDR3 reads CASKDRSYEQYV. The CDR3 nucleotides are TGTGCCAGCAAGGACAGGAGTTACGAGCAGTACGTC.

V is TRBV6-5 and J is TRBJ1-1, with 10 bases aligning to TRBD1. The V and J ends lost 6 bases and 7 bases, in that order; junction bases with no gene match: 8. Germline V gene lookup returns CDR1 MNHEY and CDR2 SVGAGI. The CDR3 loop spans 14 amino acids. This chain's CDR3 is CASSADRGRVEAFF. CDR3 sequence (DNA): TGTGCCAGCAGCGCTGACAGGGGGCGTGTTGAAGCTTTCTTT.

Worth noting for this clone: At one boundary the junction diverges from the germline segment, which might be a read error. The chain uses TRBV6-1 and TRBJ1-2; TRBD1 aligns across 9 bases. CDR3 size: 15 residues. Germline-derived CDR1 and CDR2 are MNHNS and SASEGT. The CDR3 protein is CASTEPGQGYYGYTF. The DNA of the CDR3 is TGTGCCAGCACTGAACCGGGACAGGGCTACTATGGCTACACCTTC.

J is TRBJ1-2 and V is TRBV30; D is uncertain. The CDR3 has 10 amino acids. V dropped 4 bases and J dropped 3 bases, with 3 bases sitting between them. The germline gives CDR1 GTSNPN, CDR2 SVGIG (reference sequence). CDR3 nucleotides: TGTGCCTGGAATTACTATGGCTACACCTTC. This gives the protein CAWNYYGYTF.

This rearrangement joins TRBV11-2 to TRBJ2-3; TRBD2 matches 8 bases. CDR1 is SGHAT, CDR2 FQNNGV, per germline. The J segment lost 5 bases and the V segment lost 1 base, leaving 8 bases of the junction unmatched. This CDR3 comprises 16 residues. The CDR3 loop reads CASSLVNGGALDTQYF. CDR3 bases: TGTGCCAGCAGCTTAGTTAACGGGGGGGCCTTAGATACGCAGTATTTT.

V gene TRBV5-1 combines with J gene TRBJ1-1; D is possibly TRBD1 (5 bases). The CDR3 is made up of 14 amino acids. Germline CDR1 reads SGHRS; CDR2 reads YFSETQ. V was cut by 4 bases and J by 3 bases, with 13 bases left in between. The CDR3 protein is CASSLEGSHTEAFF. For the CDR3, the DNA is TGCGCCAGCAGCCTCGAGGGGAGTCACACTGAAGCTTTCTTT.

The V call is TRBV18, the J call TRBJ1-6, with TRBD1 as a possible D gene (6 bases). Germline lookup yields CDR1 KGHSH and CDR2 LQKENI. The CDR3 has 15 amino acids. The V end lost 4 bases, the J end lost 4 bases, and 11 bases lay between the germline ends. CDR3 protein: CASSLLDSYNSPLHF. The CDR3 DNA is TGTGCCAGCTCACTTCTGGACAGTTATAATTCACCCCTCCACTTT.